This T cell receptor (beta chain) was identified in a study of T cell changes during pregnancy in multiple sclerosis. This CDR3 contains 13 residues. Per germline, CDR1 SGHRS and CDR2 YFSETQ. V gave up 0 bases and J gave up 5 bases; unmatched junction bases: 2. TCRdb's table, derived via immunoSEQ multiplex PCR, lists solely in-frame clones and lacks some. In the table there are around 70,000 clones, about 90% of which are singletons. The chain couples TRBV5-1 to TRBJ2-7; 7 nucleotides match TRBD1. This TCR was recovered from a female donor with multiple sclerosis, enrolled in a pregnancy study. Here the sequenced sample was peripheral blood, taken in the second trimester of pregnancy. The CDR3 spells CASSLGQGDEQYF. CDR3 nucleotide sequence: TGCGCCAGCAGCTTGGGGCAGGGGGACGAGCAGTACTTC. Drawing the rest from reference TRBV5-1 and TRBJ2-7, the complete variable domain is KAGVTQTPRYLIKTRGQQVTLSCSPISGHRSVSWYQQTPGQGLQFLFEYFSETQRNKGNFPGRFSGRQFSNSRSEMNVSTLELGDSALYLCASSLGQGDEQYFGPGTRLTVT.